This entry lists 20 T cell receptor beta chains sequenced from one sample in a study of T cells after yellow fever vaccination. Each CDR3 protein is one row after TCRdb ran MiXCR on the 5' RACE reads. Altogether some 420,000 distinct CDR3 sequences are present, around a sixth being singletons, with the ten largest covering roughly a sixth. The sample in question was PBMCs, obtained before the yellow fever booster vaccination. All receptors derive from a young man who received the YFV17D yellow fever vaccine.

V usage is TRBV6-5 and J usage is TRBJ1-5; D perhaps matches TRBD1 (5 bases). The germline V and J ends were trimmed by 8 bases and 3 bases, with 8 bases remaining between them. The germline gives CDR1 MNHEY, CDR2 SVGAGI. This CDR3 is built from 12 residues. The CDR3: CASGAFNQPQHF. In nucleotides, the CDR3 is TGTGCCAGCGGGGCCTTCAATCAGCCCCAGCATTTT.

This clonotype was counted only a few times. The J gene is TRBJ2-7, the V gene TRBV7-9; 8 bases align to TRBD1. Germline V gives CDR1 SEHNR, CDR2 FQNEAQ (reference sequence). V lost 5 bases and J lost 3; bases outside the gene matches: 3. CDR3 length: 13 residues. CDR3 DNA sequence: TGTGCCAGCAGCCCGGGACAGGTCTACGAGCAGTACGTC. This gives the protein CASSPGQVYEQYV.

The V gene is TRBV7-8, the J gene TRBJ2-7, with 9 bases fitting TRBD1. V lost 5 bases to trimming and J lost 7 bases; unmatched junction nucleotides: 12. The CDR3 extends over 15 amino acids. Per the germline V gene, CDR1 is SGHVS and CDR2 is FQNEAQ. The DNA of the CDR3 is TGTGCCAGCAGCCGATGGACAGGGGACCTGGGGGAGCAGTACTTC. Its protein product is CASSRWTGDLGEQYF. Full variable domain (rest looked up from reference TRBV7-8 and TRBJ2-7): GAGVSQSPRYKVAKRGQDVALRCDPISGHVSLFWYQQALGQGPEFLTYFQNEAQLDKSGLPSDRFFAERPEGSVSTLKIQRTQQEDSAVYLCASSRWTGDLGEQYFGPGTRLTVT.

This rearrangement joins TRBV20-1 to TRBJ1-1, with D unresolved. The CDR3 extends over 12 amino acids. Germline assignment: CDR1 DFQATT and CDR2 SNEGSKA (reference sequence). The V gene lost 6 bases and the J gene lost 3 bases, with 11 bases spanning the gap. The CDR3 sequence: CSAGWGDTEAFF. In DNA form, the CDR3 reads TGCAGTGCAGGCTGGGGAGACACTGAAGCTTTCTTT.

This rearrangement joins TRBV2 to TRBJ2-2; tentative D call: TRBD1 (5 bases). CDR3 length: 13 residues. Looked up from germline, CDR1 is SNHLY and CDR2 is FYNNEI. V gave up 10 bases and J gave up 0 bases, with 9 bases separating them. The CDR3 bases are TGTGCCATACGACAGACGAACACCGGGGAGCTGTTTTTT. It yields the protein CAIRQTNTGELFF.

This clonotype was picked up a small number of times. In DNA form, the CDR3 reads TGTGCCAGCAGCTTAGGTGGGTCCGGCAATGAAGCTTTCTTT. Encoded protein: CASSLGGSGNEAFF. The rearrangement uses TRBV11-3 and TRBJ1-1; no firm D call. Per germline, CDR1 SGHNT and CDR2 YENEEA. The CDR3 extends over 14 amino acids. V shed 1 base and J shed 7 bases, with 13 bases lying between them.

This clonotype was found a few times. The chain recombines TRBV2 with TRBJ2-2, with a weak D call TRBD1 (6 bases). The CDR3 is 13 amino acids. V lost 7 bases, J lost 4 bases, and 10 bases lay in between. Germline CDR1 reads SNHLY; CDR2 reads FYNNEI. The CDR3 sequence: CASTIGGTGELFF. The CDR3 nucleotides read TGTGCCAGCACGATAGGGGGCACCGGGGAGCTGTTTTTT.

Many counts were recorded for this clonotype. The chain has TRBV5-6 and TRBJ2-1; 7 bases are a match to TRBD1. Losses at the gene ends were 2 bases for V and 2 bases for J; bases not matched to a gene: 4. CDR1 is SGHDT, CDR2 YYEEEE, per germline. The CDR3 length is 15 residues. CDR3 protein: CASSFGDRAYNEQFF. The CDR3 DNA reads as TGTGCCAGCAGCTTCGGCGACAGGGCCTACAATGAGCAGTTCTTC.

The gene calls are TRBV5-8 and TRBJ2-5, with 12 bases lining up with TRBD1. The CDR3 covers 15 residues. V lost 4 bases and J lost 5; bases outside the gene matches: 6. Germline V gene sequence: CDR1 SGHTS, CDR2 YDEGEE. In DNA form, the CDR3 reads TGTGCCAGCAGCCGGTGGGACAGGGGGCCGGAGACCCAGTACTTC. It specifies CASSRWDRGPETQYF.

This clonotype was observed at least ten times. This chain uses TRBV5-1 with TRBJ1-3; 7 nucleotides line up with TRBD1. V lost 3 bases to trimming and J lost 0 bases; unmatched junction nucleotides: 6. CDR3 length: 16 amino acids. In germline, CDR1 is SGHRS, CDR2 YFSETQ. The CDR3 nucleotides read TGCGCCAGCAGCTCACAGGGGCCGAGCTCTGGAAACACCATATATTTT. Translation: CASSSQGPSSGNTIYF.

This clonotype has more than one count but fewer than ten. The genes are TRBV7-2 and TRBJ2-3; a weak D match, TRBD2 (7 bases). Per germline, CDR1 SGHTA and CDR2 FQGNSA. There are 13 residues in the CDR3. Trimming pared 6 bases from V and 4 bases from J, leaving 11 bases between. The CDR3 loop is CASRIGGADTQYF. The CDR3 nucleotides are TGTGCCAGCAGGATAGGGGGGGCAGATACGCAGTATTTT.

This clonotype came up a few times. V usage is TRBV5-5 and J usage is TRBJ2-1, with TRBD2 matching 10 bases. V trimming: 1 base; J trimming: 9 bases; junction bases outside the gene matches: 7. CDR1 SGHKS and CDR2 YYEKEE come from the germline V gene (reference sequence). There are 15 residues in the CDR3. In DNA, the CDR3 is TGTGCCAGCAGCTTGTACAGCGGGGGGGCCGGTGAGCAGTTCTTC. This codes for CASSLYSGGAGEQFF.

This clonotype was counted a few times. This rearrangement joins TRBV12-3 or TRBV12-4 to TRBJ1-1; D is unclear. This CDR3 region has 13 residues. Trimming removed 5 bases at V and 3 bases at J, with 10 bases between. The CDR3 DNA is TGTGCCAGCAGTCCCTGGGGAGACACTGAAGCTTTCTTT. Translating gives CASSPWGDTEAFF.

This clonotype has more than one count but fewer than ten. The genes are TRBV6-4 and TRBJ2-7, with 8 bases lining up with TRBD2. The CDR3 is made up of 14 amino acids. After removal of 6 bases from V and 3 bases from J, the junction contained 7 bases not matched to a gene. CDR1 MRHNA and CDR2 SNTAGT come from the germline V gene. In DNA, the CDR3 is TGTGCCAGCAGGACGGGGACTAGTGACTACGAGCAGTACTTC. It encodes CASRTGTSDYEQYF.

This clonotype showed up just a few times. The chain's CDR3 is CASSQDLSEGLRTYGYTF. Here the CDR3 DNA reads TGCGCCAGCAGCCAAGATCTATCCGAAGGACTTCGGACCTATGGCTACACCTTC. The chain joins TRBV4-3 to TRBJ1-2, with D unclear. V dropped 0 bases and J dropped 4 bases, with 21 bases sitting between them. CDR1 is LGHNA, CDR2 YSLEER, per germline. This CDR3 has 18 amino acids.

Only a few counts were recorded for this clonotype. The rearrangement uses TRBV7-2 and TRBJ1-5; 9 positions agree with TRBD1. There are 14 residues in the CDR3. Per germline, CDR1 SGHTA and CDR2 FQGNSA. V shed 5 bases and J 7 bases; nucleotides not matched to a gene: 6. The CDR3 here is CASSQDRGEQPQHF. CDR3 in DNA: TGTGCCAGCAGCCAGGACAGGGGAGAGCAGCCCCAGCATTTT.

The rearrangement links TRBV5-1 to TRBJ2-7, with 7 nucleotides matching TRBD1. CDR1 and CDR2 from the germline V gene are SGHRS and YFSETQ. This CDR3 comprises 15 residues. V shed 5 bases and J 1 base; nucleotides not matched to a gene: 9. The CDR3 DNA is TGCGCCAGCAGGGTCGGGACAGCAAGTTCCTACGAGCAGTACGTC. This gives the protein CASRVGTASSYEQYV.

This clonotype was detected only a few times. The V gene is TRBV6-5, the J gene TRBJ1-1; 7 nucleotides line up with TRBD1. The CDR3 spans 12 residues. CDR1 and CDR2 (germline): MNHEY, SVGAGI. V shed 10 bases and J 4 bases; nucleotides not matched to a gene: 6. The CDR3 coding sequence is TGTGCCACCCAAGGGACAGCCACTGAAGCTTTCTTT. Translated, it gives CATQGTATEAFF.

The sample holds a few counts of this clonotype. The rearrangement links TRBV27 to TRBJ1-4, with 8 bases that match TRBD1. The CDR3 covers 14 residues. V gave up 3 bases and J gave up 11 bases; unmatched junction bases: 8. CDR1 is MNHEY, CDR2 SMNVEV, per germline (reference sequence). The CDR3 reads CASSLGDRLGKLFF. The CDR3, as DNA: TGTGCCAGCAGTTTGGGGGACAGGCTAGGCAAACTGTTTTTT.

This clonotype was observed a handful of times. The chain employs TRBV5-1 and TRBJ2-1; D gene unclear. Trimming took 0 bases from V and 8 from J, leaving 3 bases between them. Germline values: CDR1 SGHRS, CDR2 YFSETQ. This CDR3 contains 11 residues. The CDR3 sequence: CASSLEYEQFF. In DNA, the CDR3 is TGCGCCAGCAGCTTGGAATATGAGCAGTTCTTC.